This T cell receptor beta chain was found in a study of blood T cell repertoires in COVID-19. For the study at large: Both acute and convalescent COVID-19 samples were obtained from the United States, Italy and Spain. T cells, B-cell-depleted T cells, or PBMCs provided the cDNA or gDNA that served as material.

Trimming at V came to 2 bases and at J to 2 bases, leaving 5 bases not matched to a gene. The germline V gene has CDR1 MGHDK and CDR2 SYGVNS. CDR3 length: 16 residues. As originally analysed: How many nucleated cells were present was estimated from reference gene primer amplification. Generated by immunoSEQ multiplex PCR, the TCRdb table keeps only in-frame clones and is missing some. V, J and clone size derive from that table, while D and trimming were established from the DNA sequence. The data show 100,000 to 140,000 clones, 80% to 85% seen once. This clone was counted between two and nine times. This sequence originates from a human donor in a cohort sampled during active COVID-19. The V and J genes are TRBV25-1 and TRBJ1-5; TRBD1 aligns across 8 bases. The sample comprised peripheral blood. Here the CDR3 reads CASSEGQGLGNQPQHF. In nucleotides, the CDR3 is TGTGCCAGCAGTGAAGGACAGGGTCTCGGCAATCAGCCCCAGCATTTT.